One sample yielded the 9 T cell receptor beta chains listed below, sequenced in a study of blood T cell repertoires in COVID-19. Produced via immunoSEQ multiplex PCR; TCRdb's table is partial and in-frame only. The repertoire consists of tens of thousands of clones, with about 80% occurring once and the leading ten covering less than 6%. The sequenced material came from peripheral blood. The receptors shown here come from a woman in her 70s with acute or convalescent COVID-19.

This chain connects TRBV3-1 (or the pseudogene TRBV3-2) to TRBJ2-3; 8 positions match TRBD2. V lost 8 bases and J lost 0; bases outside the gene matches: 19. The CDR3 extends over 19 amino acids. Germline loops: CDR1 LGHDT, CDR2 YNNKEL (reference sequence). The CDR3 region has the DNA TGTGCCAGCGAAGGCCCCAATCCGGGGGGGCCCCGGAGCACAGATACGCAGTATTTT. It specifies CASEGPNPGGPRSTDTQYF.

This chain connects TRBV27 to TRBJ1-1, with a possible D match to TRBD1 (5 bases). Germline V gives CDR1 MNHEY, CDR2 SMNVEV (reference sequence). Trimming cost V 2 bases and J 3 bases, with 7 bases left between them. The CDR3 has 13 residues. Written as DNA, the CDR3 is TGTGCCAGCAGTTTAGAACAGGACACTGAAGCTTTCTTT. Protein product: CASSLEQDTEAFF.

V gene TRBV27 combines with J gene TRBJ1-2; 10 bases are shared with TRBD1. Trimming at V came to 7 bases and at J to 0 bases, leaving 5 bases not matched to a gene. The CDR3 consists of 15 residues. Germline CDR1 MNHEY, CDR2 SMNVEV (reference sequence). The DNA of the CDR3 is TGTGCCAGCAACCGACAGGGGGCCTCTAACTATGGCTACACCTTC. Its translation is CASNRQGASNYGYTF.

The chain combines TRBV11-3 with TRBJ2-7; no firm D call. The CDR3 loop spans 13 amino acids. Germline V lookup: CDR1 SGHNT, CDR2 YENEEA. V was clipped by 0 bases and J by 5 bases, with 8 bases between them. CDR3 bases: TGTGCCAGCAGCTTAGAACCTAGAAACGAGCAGTACTTC. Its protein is CASSLEPRNEQYF.

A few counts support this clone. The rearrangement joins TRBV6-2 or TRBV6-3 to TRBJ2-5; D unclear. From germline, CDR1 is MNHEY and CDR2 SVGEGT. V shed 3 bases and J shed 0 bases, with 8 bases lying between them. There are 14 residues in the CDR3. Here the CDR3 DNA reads TGTGCCAGCAGTTATAGAGCGAACCAAGAGACCCAGTACTTC. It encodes CASSYRANQETQYF.

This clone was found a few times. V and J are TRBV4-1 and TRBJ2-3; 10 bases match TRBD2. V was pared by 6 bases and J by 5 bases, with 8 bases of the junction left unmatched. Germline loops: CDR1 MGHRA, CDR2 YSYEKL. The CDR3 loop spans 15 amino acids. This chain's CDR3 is CASRPGLAGVDTQYF. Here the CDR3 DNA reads TGCGCCAGCAGGCCGGGTCTAGCGGGGGTAGATACGCAGTATTTT.

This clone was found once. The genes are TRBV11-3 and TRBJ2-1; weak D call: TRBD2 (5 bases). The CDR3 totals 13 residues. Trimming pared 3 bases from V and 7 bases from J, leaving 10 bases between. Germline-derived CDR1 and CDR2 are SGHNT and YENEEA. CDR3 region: CASSLDLANEQFF. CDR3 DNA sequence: TGTGCCAGCAGCTTGGACCTAGCTAATGAGCAGTTCTTC.

CDR3 in DNA: TGTGCCAGCAGTGTCATTGGCGGGGGGACGGTAGATACGCAGTATTTT. Protein: CASSVIGGGTVDTQYF. The chain is built from TRBV6-1 and TRBJ2-3, with TRBD2 matching over 8 bases. This CDR3 is built from 16 residues. The trim removed 4 bases at V and 5 bases at J, leaving 11 bases unmatched. Germline V CDR1 and CDR2: MNHNS, SASEGT.

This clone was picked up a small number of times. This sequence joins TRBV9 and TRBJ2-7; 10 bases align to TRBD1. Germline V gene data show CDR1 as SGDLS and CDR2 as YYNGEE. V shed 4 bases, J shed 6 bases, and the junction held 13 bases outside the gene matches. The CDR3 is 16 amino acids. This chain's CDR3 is CASSSPQTGGSAEQYF. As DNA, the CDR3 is TGTGCCAGCAGCTCCCCACAGACAGGGGGCTCGGCCGAGCAGTACTTC. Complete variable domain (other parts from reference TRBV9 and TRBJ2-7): DSGVTQTPKHLITATGQRVTLRCSPRSGDLSVYWYQQSLDQGLQFLIQYYNGEERAKGNILERFSAQQFPDLHSELNLSSLELGDSALYFCASSSPQTGGSAEQYFGPGTRLTVT.